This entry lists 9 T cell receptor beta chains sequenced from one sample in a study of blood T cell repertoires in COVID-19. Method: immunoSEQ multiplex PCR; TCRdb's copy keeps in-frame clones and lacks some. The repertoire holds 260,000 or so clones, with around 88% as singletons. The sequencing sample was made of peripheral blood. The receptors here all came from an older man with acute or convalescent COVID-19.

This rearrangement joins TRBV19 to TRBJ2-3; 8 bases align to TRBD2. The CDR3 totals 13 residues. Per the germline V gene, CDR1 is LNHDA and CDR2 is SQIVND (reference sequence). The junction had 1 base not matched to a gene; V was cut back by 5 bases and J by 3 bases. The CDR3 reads CASSLAGTDTQYF. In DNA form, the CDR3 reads TGTGCCAGTAGTTTAGCGGGGACAGATACGCAGTATTTT.

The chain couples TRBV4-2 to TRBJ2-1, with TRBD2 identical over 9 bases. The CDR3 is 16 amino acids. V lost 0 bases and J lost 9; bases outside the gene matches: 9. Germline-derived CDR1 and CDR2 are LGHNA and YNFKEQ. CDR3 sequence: CASSQDMRGGFFEQFF. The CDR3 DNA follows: TGTGCCAGCAGCCAAGATATGCGGGGGGGCTTCTTTGAGCAGTTCTTC.

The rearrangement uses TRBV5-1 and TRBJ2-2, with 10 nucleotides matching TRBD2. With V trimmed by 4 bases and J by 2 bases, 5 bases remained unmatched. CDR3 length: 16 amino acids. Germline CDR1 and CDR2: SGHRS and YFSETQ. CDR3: CASSLPLAGNTGELFF. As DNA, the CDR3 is TGCGCCAGCAGCCTACCACTAGCGGGAAACACCGGGGAGCTGTTTTTT.

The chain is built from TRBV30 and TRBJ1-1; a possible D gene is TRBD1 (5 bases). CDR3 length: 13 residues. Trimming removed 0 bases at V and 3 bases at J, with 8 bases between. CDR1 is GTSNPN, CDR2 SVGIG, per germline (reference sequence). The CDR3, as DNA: TGTGCCTGGAGTGTGGGAGGGGACACTGAAGCTTTCTTT. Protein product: CAWSVGGDTEAFF.

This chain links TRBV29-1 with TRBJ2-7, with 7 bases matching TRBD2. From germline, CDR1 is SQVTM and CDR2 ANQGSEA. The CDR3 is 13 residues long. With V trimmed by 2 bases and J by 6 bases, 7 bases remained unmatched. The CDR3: CSVESRGRGEQYF. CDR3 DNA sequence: TGCAGCGTTGAATCTCGGGGGAGGGGCGAGCAGTACTTC.

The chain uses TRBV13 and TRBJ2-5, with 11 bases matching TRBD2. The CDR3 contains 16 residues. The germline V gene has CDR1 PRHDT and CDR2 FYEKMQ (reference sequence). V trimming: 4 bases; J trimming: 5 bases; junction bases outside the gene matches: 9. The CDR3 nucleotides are TGTGCCAGCAGCTCCTCCGGGACTAGCGGTTGGGAGACCCAGTACTTC. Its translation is CASSSSGTSGWETQYF.

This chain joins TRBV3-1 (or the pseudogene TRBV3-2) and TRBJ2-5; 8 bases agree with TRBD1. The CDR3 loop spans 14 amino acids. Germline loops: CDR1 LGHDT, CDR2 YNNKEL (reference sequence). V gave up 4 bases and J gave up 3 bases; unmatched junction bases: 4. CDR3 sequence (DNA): TGTGCCAGCAGCCCTCCGGACAGGGAAGAGACCCAGTACTTC. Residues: CASSPPDREETQYF.

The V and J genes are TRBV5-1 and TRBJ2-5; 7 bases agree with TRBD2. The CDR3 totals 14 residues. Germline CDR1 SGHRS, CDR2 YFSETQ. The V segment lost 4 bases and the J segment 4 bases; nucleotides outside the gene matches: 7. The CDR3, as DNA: TGCGCCAGCAGCGCCGGGACTAACGGAGAGACCCAGTACTTC. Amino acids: CASSAGTNGETQYF.

CDR3 DNA: TGTGCCAGCAGTTCGCCTTTAGCGGCCCCCTACGAGCAGTACTTC. It translates to CASSSPLAAPYEQYF. This chain joins TRBV6-6 and TRBJ2-7, with D possibly TRBD2 on 6 matching bases. V lost 4 bases, J lost 2 bases, and 15 bases lay in between. This CDR3 spans 15 amino acids. CDR1 is MNHNY and CDR2 is SVGAGI in the germline V gene (reference sequence).